This TCR beta chain was identified in a study of cytomegalovirus exposure and HLA in healthy donors. General study findings and limits: The study labeled around 160 TCR beta chains cytomegalovirus-associated. A likely sequencing artifact accounted for one observed cluster of highly shared sequence variants. Earlier analysis found most TCR beta V segments productive about 87% or about 30% of the time.

As concerns this clone: Its antigen is not identified.

The PCR made use of 60 Vbeta and 13 Jbeta primers. The assay was immunoSEQ multiplex PCR, and TCRdb's table has in-frame clones only and misses some. This sample has 120,000 to 150,000 clones, with over 75% found just once. This CDR3 contains 18 residues. After removal of 5 bases from V and 3 bases from J, the junction contained 7 bases not matched to a gene. Germline V gene sequence: CDR1 SGHTA, CDR2 FQGNSA. Sequencing was done on a sample of PBMCs. The sequence was collected from a male donor in good health and CMV-seronegative. This sequence joins TRBV7-2 and TRBJ2-1; 16 nucleotides line up with TRBD2. In DNA form, the CDR3 reads TGTGCCAGCAGCATCGGGACTAGCGGGAGGGCCTTCTACAATGAGCAGTTCTTC. It specifies CASSIGTSGRAFYNEQFF.